This entry lists 3 T cell receptor beta chains sequenced from one sample in a study of T cell responses to AZD1222 COVID-19 vaccine. Sequencing used immunoSEQ multiplex PCR; TCRdb keeps in-frame clones, though not all of them. Of 80,000 to 95,000 clones listed, more than 75% are singletons. Here the sequenced sample was peripheral blood, taken on day 0 of AZD1222 vaccination. Source of these receptors: an adult in good health.

V gene TRBV28 combines with J gene TRBJ2-7; the D is unclear. The germline gives CDR1 MDHEN, CDR2 SYDVKM. CDR3 length: 13 amino acids. V was cut by 3 bases and J by 7 bases, with 13 bases left in between. CDR3 in amino acids: CASSFYTTGEQYF. The CDR3 bases are TGTGCCAGCAGTTTCTACACCACTGGTGAGCAGTACTTC.

By proportion, this clone is medium-sized. The chain has TRBV5-6 and TRBJ2-7, with TRBD1 identical over 11 bases. The CDR3 sequence is 14 residues long. Per germline, CDR1 SGHDT and CDR2 YYEEEE. J was trimmed by 7 bases and V by 4 bases; bases with no gene match: 7. The CDR3 nucleotides are TGTGCCAGCAGCCGGGGACAGGGGGTTTGGGAGCAGTACTTC. Translated, it gives CASSRGQGVWEQYF.

The chain employs TRBV7-8 and TRBJ1-1, with D perhaps TRBD1 (5 bases). The V and J ends lost 0 bases and 7 bases respectively, with 12 bases between them. Germline assignment: CDR1 SGHVS and CDR2 FQNEAQ. The CDR3 spans 14 residues. The CDR3 sequence: CASSLAQDTFEAFF. DNA of the CDR3: TGTGCCAGCAGCTTAGCGCAGGACACGTTTGAAGCTTTCTTT.